These 13 T cell receptor beta chains share one sample of origin, sequenced in a study of CD8+ T cells in alopecia areata. Extraction of RNA preceded its reverse transcription into cDNA, which served as the sequencing template. Using immunoSEQ multiplex PCR, the repertoire was profiled, and TCRdb retains in-frame clones only, with some absent. The specimen gives roughly 260,000 clones without singletons; the ten biggest hold about 1.2%. Cells that came from pooled cutaneous lymph nodes were sorted using CD4, CD8alpha, NKG2D, NKG2ACE and other markers. Sequencing was carried out using CD4+ T cells sorted from a lymph node. The receptors originated from a C3H/HeJ mouse with alopecia areata. Mouse MHC haplotype: H2-k.

Remarks on this clone: Gene names refer to mouse genes. The CDR3 is cut off 4 residues early in the read; its end comes from the germline J gene. This chain joins TRBV5 and TRBJ2-5; unclear D gene. From germline, CDR1 is LGHNA and CDR2 YNLKQL (reference sequence). This CDR3 has 13 residues. The CDR3 loop is CASSQALTDTQYF. CDR3 DNA (partial): TGTGCCAGCAGCCAAGCACTTACAGAC.

As concerns this clone: Genes here carry mouse names. The read finishes 4 residues shy of the CDR3 end, and the germline J gene is used to complete it. This CDR3 is also generated by other DNA sequences in the sample. The rearrangement joins TRBV13-2 to TRBJ2-5, with 10 nucleotides matching TRBD1. The CDR3 is 13 amino acids. From germline, CDR1 is NNHNN and CDR2 SYGAGS (reference sequence). CDR3 DNA (partial): TGTGCCAGCGGTGGGACAGGGGGGGAC. Protein sequence: CASGGTGGD. Given in full, the CDR3 is CASGGTGGDTQYF.

This clone occurred many times. Gene names refer to mouse genes. The CDR3 end falls 4 residues outside the read, so it is completed with the germline J gene. The rearrangement joins TRBV17 to TRBJ2-3; D perhaps matches TRBD1 (5 bases). The CDR3 is 12 amino acids. Trimming removed 5 bases at V and 3 bases at J, with 6 bases between. CDR1 is MNHDT, CDR2 YYDKIL, per germline. Incomplete CDR3 DNA: TGTGCTAGCAGTTACAGGGCAGAA. This codes for CASSYRAE. The whole CDR3 is CASSYRAETLYF.

This clone was observed a few times. Genes and germline are mouse. The read is 4 residues too short to cover the CDR3 end, so that end is filled in from the germline J gene. The same CDR3 is also encoded by other DNA sequences in this sample. V gene TRBV13-2 combines with J gene TRBJ1-1; maybe TRBD1 (6 bases). V lost 5 bases and J lost 0, with 11 bases in between. This CDR3 is built from 14 residues. Germline V gene lookup returns CDR1 NNHNN and CDR2 SYGAGS (reference sequence). The sequenced part of the CDR3 DNA is TGTGCCAGCGGGGCCGGGACAACAAACACA. Its translation is CASGAGTTNT. The entire CDR3 sequence reads CASGAGTTNTEVFF.

With regard to this clone: The genes are named according to mouse. The sequenced fragment ends 4 residues before the CDR3 boundary, so the rest is inferred from the germline J gene. This chain joins TRBV19 and TRBJ2-7, with TRBD2 identical over 7 bases. Germline V lookup: CDR1 FNHDT, CDR2 SITEND (reference sequence). The CDR3 loop spans 13 amino acids. CDR3 sequence: CASSPTGEDEQYF. The sequenced CDR3 bases are TGTGCCAGCAGCCCTACTGGGGAAGAT.

Concerning this clone: All gene names here are mouse names. The read falls 3 residues short of the CDR3 end, and the missing part is taken from the germline J gene. The chain couples TRBV1 to TRBJ1-6; D may be TRBD1 (5 bases). Being an ORF, TRBJ1-6 has a function that is uncertain. CDR1 is NSQYPW, CDR2 LRSPGD, per germline (reference sequence). V lost 5 bases to trimming and J lost 5 bases, with 10 bases between them. The CDR3 is 14 amino acids. Partial CDR3 DNA: TGCACCTGCAGTCCTCGACAGAATAATTCGCCC. Translating it yields CTCSPRQNNSP. The entire CDR3 is CTCSPRQNNSPLYF.

A few counts support this clone. Gene names refer to mouse genes. Read data end 4 residues before the CDR3 end; the end is taken from the germline J gene. The chain has TRBV19 and TRBJ2-2, with D maybe TRBD2 (6 bases). The germline V gene encodes CDR1 FNHDT and CDR2 SITEND (reference sequence). The CDR3 is 15 amino acids. Trimming pared 5 bases from V and 6 bases from J, leaving 17 bases between. The CDR3 sequence is CASSPTRGVAGQLYF. The covered CDR3 bases are TGTGCCAGCAGCCCCACTCGGGGGGTGGCCGGG.

Worth noting for this clone: Genes here carry mouse names. The CDR3 end is not reached by the read, which stops 4 residues before it; the germline J gene fills it in. This rearrangement joins TRBV1 to TRBJ2-1, with a possible D match to TRBD2 (7 bases). Trimming left V 0 bases short and J 3 bases short, with 9 bases between. Germline CDR1 is NSQYPW and CDR2 is LRSPGD (reference sequence). The CDR3 extends over 15 amino acids. This CDR3 reads CTCSADGGLYAEQFF. The sequenced part of the CDR3 DNA is TGCACCTGCAGTGCAGATGGGGGGCTCTATGCT.

Worth noting for this clone: Gene labels here are mouse ones. The DNA ends 4 residues before the CDR3 does, and the rest of the CDR3 is filled in from the germline J gene. This chain uses TRBV13-1 with TRBJ2-3, with TRBD2 as a possible D gene (7 bases). Germline V gives CDR1 NSHNY, CDR2 SYGAGN. Trimming took off 3 bases at V and 0 bases at J, with 14 bases between the two ends. The CDR3 totals 16 residues. This CDR3 is CASSGVWGPSAETLYF. CDR3 DNA (partial): TGTGCCAGCAGTGGGGTCTGGGGGCCTAGTGCAGAA.

This clone was detected only a few times. Any gene name here is a mouse gene name. The CDR3 end falls 4 residues outside the read, so it is completed with the germline J gene. The gene calls are TRBV13-1 and TRBJ2-3; D is perhaps TRBD2 (6 bases). The germline V gene encodes CDR1 NSHNY and CDR2 SYGAGN. There are 16 residues in the CDR3. Deletions cut 4 bases from V and 0 bases from J, with 15 bases between. The CDR3 DNA, read in part, is TGTGCCAGCAGTCCCCAGCCGGGGACTAGTGCAGAA. This codes for CASSPQPGTSAE. The whole CDR3 protein is CASSPQPGTSAETLYF.

Details on this clone: These gene names are mouse names. The CDR3 goes on 4 residues after the read ends, and that part is filled in from the germline J gene. The chain is built from TRBV5 and TRBJ2-5; 10 positions agree with TRBD2. Germline values: CDR1 LGHNA, CDR2 YNLKQL (reference sequence). The CDR3 is made up of 16 amino acids. With 4 bases clipped from V and 1 base from J, the junction kept 5 bases outside the gene matches. The sequenced CDR3 bases are TGTGCCAGCAGCCCGACTGGGGGGTGGGACCAAGAC. Its protein product is CASSPTGGWDQD. The full CDR3 is CASSPTGGWDQDTQYF.

On this clone: The gene names here belong to mouse. The read stops 4 residues short of the end of the CDR3; the missing end is completed from the germline J gene. This rearrangement joins TRBV19 to TRBJ2-4; TRBD2 agrees at 10 bases. The CDR3 sequence is 17 residues long. Unmatched junction bases numbered 9, after V lost 4 bases and J lost 1 base. Germline V CDR1 and CDR2: FNHDT, SITEND (reference sequence). CDR3 protein: CASSRLWGGAGQNTLYF. The DNA read from the CDR3 is TGTGCCAGCAGTCGTCTCTGGGGGGGCGCCGGTCAAAAC.

This clone was seen ten or more times. Gene names are the mouse ones. Read sequence stops 4 residues before the CDR3 end, and the germline J gene provides the missing end. In the same sample, other DNA sequences code for this CDR3. This chain joins TRBV13-3 and TRBJ2-7; weak D call: TRBD1 (6 bases). From germline, CDR1 is NNHDY and CDR2 SYVADS. This CDR3 comprises 14 residues. Trimming shortened V by 3 bases and J by 0 bases, and 10 bases separated the two germline ends. The CDR3: CASSGGQSSYEQYF. The CDR3 bases that were read are TGTGCCAGCAGTGGGGGACAAAGCTCCTAT.